This is a list of T cell receptor beta chains from one sample in a study of T cell responses to AZD1222 COVID-19 vaccine. Libraries were prepared by immunoSEQ multiplex PCR; TCRdb keeps only in-frame clonotypes and omits some of them. The table has over 150,000 clones, about nine tenths seen once. Material: peripheral blood, obtained on day 0 of AZD1222 vaccination. The source is an adult in good health. CDR3s include the opening cysteine and the closing phenylalanine or tryptophan. D genes are given only for firm matches. The size entry is marked missing in some rows and otherwise reads once, few, many or a size class.

v_call	d_call	clone_size	j_call	cdr3_nt	cdr3_aa
TRBV6-5	.	.	TRBJ2-5	TGTGCCAGCAGTAATAGTGAGACCCAGTACTTC	CASSNSETQYF
TRBV28	TRBD1	.	TRBJ2-7	TGTGCCAGCGGGCACGACAGGGCCCTCTCCTACGAGCAGTACTTC	CASGHDRALSYEQYF
TRBV7-9	TRBD2	.	TRBJ2-7	TGTGCCAGCAGCTCAACCGGGACTAGCGGCTCCTACGAGCAGTACTTC	CASSSTGTSGSYEQYF
TRBV18	TRBD1	.	TRBJ2-7	TGTGCCAGCTCACGCGGGACAGGGGCCTACGAGCAGTACTTC	CASSRGTGAYEQYF
TRBV10-3	TRBD2	.	TRBJ2-2	TGTGCCATCAGTGAGACCCTAGCGGGAGGGGTTTCCGGGGAGCTGTTTTTT	CAISETLAGGVSGELFF
TRBV7-8	.	.	TRBJ2-7	TGTGCCAGCAGCCTATATAGAGTCGAGCAGTACTTC	CASSLYRVEQYF
TRBV28	.	.	TRBJ1-1	TGTGCCAGCAGCGCCACGGGTGGGACTGAAGCTTTCTTT	CASSATGGTEAFF
TRBV9	.	.	TRBJ2-7	TGTGCCAGCAGCGTTTACGAGCAGTACTTC	CASSVYEQYF
TRBV7-2	TRBD1	.	TRBJ1-1	TGTGCCAGCAGCCGTAGACAGGGGGTCGAAGCTTTCTTT	CASSRRQGVEAFF
TRBV28	TRBD1	once	TRBJ1-2	TGTGCCAGCAGTTTAAGGGACAGGGGTGGTGGCTACACCTTC	CASSLRDRGGGYTF
TRBV27	.	.	TRBJ2-7	TGTGCCAGCAGTTTCGGTCTCCGGCCAGTCGCGGGTTACGAGCAGTACTTC	CASSFGLRPVAGYEQYF
TRBV7-9	.	.	TRBJ1-1	TGTGCCAGCAGACCGACCCCGACAGGCCCTGAAGCTTTCTTT	CASRPTPTGPEAFF
TRBV9	.	.	TRBJ1-3	TGTGCCAGCACCCCCTCGGGGGGAAACACCATATATTTT	CASTPSGGNTIYF
TRBV7-7	TRBD2	.	TRBJ2-5	TGTGCCAGCAGCTTAGCCCCTGGACTAGCGGGAGATAAGAAGACCCAGTACTTC	CASSLAPGLAGDKKTQYF
TRBV18	TRBD2	.	TRBJ2-1	TGTGCCAGCTCACCAATAGCGGGGGGGAGTGAGCAGTTCTTC	CASSPIAGGSEQFF
TRBV28	.	.	TRBJ1-6	TGTGCCAGCAGTTCCCCTGGACGGAGGATAGATTCACCCCTCCACTTT	CASSSPGRRIDSPLHF
TRBV27	.	.	TRBJ2-7	TGTGCCAGCAGTTTCGCAGGGACGAACACCTACGAGCAGTACTTC	CASSFAGTNTYEQYF
TRBV9	TRBD1	.	TRBJ1-6	TGTGCCAGCAGCGTAGACAGGGGGCTAAGTTCACCCCTCCACTTT	CASSVDRGLSSPLHF
TRBV9	TRBD1	.	TRBJ1-5	TGTGCCAGCAGCGTAGGAGGGACAGGGGGCAATCAGCCCCAGCATTTT	CASSVGGTGGNQPQHF
TRBV5-1	.	once	TRBJ2-5	TGCGCCAGCAGCCCCGGCTGGGGAGAGACCCAGTACTTC	CASSPGWGETQYF
TRBV19	TRBD1	.	TRBJ2-5	TGTGCCAGTAGTATCCTGCCGGGACAGGGAGGAGAGACCCAGTACTTC	CASSILPGQGGETQYF
TRBV7-9	TRBD1	.	TRBJ1-3	TGTGCCAGCAGCTTAGAGGGGGCGTACACCATATATTTT	CASSLEGAYTIYF
TRBV27	.	.	TRBJ2-2	TGTGCCAGCAGCCTCCCCCAAGGGGATCGGCCGGCCGGGGAGCTGTTTTTT	CASSLPQGDRPAGELFF
TRBV6-5	.	.	TRBJ2-2	TGTGCCAGCAGTAGGGGTACCGGGGAGCTGTTTTTT	CASSRGTGELFF
TRBV5-1	TRBD1	.	TRBJ2-1	TGCGCCAGCAGCTCGGACAGGGGTCAAATCAATGAGCAGTTCTTC	CASSSDRGQINEQFF
TRBV5-6	TRBD1	.	TRBJ2-7	TGTGCCAGCAGCTCACAGGGGTCCTACGAGCAGTACTTC	CASSSQGSYEQYF
TRBV6-5	.	.	TRBJ1-2	TGTGCCAGCAACTATCGGGGGGGTGCTGGCTACACCTTC	CASNYRGGAGYTF
TRBV5-1	TRBD1	.	TRBJ1-1	TGCGCCAGCAGCTTCGGGACAGGAGGGACTGAAGCTTTCTTT	CASSFGTGGTEAFF